This T cell receptor beta chain was sequenced during a study of control samples from healthy donors and cancer patients. Libraries were prepared by immunoSEQ multiplex PCR; TCRdb keeps only in-frame clonotypes and omits some of them. The data contain 100,000 to 150,000 clones, 89% of them singletons. In this sample, this clone turned up once. The V gene lost 5 bases and the J gene lost 2 bases, with 12 bases spanning the gap. The V gene's germline CDR1 is SEHNR and CDR2 FQNEAQ (reference sequence). The CDR3 length is 15 residues. This receptor was identified in a middle-aged man with head and neck cancer. Sequenced input: PBMCs. The chain is built from TRBV7-9 and TRBJ1-4; D is possibly TRBD1 (6 bases). The CDR3 bases are TGTGCCAGCAGCCCTACAGGGTACACTAATGAAAAACTGTTTTTT. Translating it yields CASSPTGYTNEKLFF.